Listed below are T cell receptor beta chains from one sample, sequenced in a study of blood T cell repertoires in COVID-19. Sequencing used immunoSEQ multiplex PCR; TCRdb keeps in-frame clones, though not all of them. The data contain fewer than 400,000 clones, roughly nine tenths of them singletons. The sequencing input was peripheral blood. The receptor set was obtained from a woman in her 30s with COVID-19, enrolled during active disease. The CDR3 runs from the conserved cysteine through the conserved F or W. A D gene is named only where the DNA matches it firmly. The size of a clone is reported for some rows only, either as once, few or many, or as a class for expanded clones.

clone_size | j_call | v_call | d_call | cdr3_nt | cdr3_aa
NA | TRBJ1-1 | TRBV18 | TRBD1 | TGTGCCACCCTCCCTCCGACAGGGGTGCGGACTGAAGCTTTCTTT | CATLPPTGVRTEAFF
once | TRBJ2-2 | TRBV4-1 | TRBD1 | TGCGCCAGCAGTCATGGGACAGGGGGACTAAACACCGGGGAGCTGTTTTTT | CASSHGTGGLNTGELFF
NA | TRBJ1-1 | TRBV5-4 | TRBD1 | TGTGCCAGCAGAGCCCGGGACAGGGGAGACATGAACACTGAAGCTTTCTTT | CASRARDRGDMNTEAFF
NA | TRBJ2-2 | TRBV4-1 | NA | TGCGCCAGCAGCCACCTAACTAGCCCCACCGGGGAGCTGTTTTTT | CASSHLTSPTGELFF
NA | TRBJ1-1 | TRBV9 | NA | TGTGCCAGCAGCGGCCGGGACACCTACACTGAAGCTTTCTTT | CASSGRDTYTEAFF
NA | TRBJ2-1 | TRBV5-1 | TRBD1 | TGCGCCAGCAGCTTGGAGGGCAGGGGGCTGGATGAGCAGTTCTTC | CASSLEGRGLDEQFF
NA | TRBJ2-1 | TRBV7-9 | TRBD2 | TGTGCCAGCAGCTTAGTTAGCGGGGGGAAAAATGAGCAGTTCTTC | CASSLVSGGKNEQFF
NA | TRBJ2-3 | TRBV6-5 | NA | TGTGCCAGCAGTTACTCGAGCCTTTACCCCGATACGCAGTATTTT | CASSYSSLYPDTQYF
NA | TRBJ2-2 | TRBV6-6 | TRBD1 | TGTGCCAGCAGCTACCCAGGGGGCTTGAACACCGGGGAGCTGTTTTTT | CASSYPGGLNTGELFF
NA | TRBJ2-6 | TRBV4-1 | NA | TGCGCCAGCAGCCAATGGTCAGGCTCTGGGGCCAACGTCCTGACTTTC | CASSQWSGSGANVLTF
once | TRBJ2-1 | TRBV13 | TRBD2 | TGTGCCAGCAGCCGCCCTAGCGGGGTTACGAGGAATGAGCAGTTCTTC | CASSRPSGVTRNEQFF
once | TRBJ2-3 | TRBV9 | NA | TGTGCCAGCAGCGATCTAGCACATACGCAGTATTTT | CASSDLAHTQYF
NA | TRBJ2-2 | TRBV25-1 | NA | TGTGCCACCGGACTGCGACAAGGGAAGAACACCGGGGAGCTGTTTTTT | CATGLRQGKNTGELFF
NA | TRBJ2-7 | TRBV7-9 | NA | TGTGCCAGCAGTCGAGACAGGGTCGGACTATGCGAGCAGTACTTC | CASSRDRVGLCEQYF
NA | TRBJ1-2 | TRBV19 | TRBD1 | TGTGCCAGTAGCAATACAGGGGCCCTGGTACTAAACTATGGCTACACCTTC | CASSNTGALVLNYGYTF
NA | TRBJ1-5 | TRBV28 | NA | TGTGCCAGCAGAGACTATAGCAATCAGCCCCAGCATTTT | CASRDYSNQPQHF
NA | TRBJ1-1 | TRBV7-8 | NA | TGTGCCAGCAGCTTAGGATACAGGAACACTGAAGCTTTCTTT | CASSLGYRNTEAFF
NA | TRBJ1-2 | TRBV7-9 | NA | TGTGCCAGCAGCTTAGGGGCCCGCGGGGGCCTCTATGGCTACACCTTC | CASSLGARGGLYGYTF
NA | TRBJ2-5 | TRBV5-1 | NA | TGCGCCAGCAGCTCGGCGTTAGCGGCCCCAGAGACCCAGTACTTC | CASSSALAAPETQYF
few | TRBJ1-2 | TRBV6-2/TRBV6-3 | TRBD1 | TGTGCCAGCAGTTACCCAGAATATCCCGGACAGGGGAGAGAAAACTATGGCTACACCTTC | CASSYPEYPGQGRENYGYTF
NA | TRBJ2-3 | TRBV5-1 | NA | TGCGCCAGCAGCCTCACCTTAGTCACAGATACGCAGTATTTT | CASSLTLVTDTQYF
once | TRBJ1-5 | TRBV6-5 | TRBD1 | TGTGCCAGCAGCAGGGACAGTTATAGCAATCAGCCCCAGCATTTT | CASSRDSYSNQPQHF
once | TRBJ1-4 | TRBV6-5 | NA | TGTGCCAGCAGCTCCGGCGGGTATGAAAAACTGTTTTTT | CASSSGGYEKLFF
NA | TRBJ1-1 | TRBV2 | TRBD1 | TGTGCCAGCACGGGACAGGGGACCATGAACACTGAAGCTTTCTTT | CASTGQGTMNTEAFF
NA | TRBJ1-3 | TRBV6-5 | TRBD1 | TGTGCCAGCAGTTACACCCAGGGGGCCGGAAACACCATATATTTT | CASSYTQGAGNTIYF
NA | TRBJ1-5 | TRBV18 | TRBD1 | TGTGCCAGCTCACCCCCGGGACAGGGCGGTCAGCCCCAGCATTTT | CASSPPGQGGQPQHF
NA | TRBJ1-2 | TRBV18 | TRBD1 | TGTGCCAGCTCACCACTTGGACAGGGGGCTTCCTATGGCTACACCTTC | CASSPLGQGASYGYTF
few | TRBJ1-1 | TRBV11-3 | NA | TGTGCCAGCAGCCCCCATCGGGGGTTCAAAAAAAACACTGAAGCTTTCTTT | CASSPHRGFKKNTEAFF